This TCR beta chain was recovered during a study of cytomegalovirus exposure and HLA in healthy donors (dated by TCRdb to about 2017). Background for the entire study: An earlier analysis of several hundred of the donors reported approximately 270 Gb of sequence data and around 110 million unique TCR beta sequences from 150 million to 200 million T cells. About 330 gigabases of sequencing data and 91 million or so unique TCR sequences made up an early release that covered under 750 HLA-typed donors. Among the 398 genotyped donors, more than 70% belonged to the genetic ancestry cluster associated with self-reported Caucasian donors. The study was designed to test whether signatures of past pathogen exposure could be identified by cataloging public T cell receptors. The study profiled the T cell repertoires of 666 subjects by immunosequencing and related them to cytomegalovirus serostatus. A separate validation cohort of roughly 120 different subjects was used in addition to the 666-subject first cohort. High-throughput TCR immunosequencing, statistical association of individual TCRs with disease status, and machine learning were combined to predict cytomegalovirus infection status. To study patterns of TCR occurrence, a later analysis re-analyzed previously published TCR beta repertoires from 666 donors and added high-resolution HLA genotyping. The later analysis used no new phenotypic data to find candidate immune exposures, relying instead on TCR beta sequences and their occurrence across donors. In an earlier analysis of more than 550 of the donors, high-throughput TCR beta sequencing was used to judge whether each TCR beta V gene segment behaved as functional or pseudogenic. Alongside the repertoire data, information on donor age, sex, ethnicity and CMV serostatus was compiled. Genome-wide SNP genotypes for about three fifths of the roughly 670 donors were used in a later genetic analysis, which treated that subset as a discovery cohort. Every discovery cohort repertoire had been produced on one sequencing platform. Class I and class II HLA loci were covered by the typing at four-digit resolution. Typing coverage varied by locus: roughly 620-630 donors for A, B, C, DRB1 and DQB1; 500 to 550 for DQA1; about 590 for DPA1; around 490 for DPB1. Because of strong linkage in the cohort, a handful of DR-DQ haplotypes were treated as single units for association and clustering. Among around 400 genotyped donors of the cohort, an average of about 240,000 unique TCR beta nucleotide sequences were sequenced per donor, roughly 18% of them non-productive.

General findings and caveats noted by the study authors: While some public TCRs were present in many individuals, most TCR sequences turned up only very rarely across donors. Because HLA typing was unavailable for some donors at each locus, only the typed subset was used in association tests. Compared with equally common non-associated chains, HLA-associated TCR beta chains in a later analysis were more clonally expanded and had lower generation probabilities. Linkage disequilibrium might explain the correlated functional status among segregating V segments, but an unknown experimental factor could not be ruled out. A cluster of highly shared sequence variants was judged likely to be a technical artifact of the sequencing pipeline. In a later genetic analysis, fewer N-insertions in productive TCRs were reported among donors in an Asian-associated ancestry cluster than the approximately 630-donor mean. Over 15 rarely observed V segments, including chromosome 9 orphons, were excluded from the earlier analysis of about 500 of the donors because counts were too low. According to a later analysis, TCR association rates differed among HLA loci, with DRB1 alleles showing the most associated TCRs and HLA-C alleles showing the fewest. The classifier was reported to diagnose cytomegalovirus status with high specificity and sensitivity in both the original and validation cohorts. In this cohort, only TCR beta chains were sequenced, and detectable features were limited by the absence of alpha or paired-chain data. A later genetic analysis associated a missense DCLRE1C variant with V-gene and J-gene trimming of TCR beta chains, and an independent cohort replicated the association. In an earlier analysis of about 600 of the donors, most TCR beta V segments appeared in productive rearrangements about 87% or about 30% of the time, broadly matching IMGT annotations. Immune exposure information for the cohort was limited to CMV serostatus. When HLA alleles, especially DR and DQ, strongly co-occurred, TCR associations were difficult to assign to individual alleles. Several of the top co-occurrence clusters appeared to be linked to parvovirus B19, influenza, CMV and Epstein-Barr virus, according to a later analysis. Because the 87-base-pair reads could not distinguish some IMGT-functional V segments, including TRBV6-2 and TRBV6-3, those segments were excluded. Sequencing depth was assumed to be roughly uniform across donors in the presence/absence analyses, though that assumption may not hold. A further reported finding was that TCR beta sequences accurately predicted the HLA-A and HLA-B alleles for most subjects in the first cohort. In vitro tests confirmed that three of the cytomegalovirus-associated TCR beta chains recognize cytomegalovirus antigens. In a later analysis, most CMV-associated TCR beta chains were found to appear HLA-restricted, with HLA associations seemingly driven largely by CMV exposure. At a false discovery rate of 0.05, a later analysis linked 16,951 TCR beta sequences to specific HLA alleles. The authors suggested that the approach could potentially be extended to other disease states and immunological phenotypes. The study listed 150 to 200 TCR beta chains as associated with cytomegalovirus.

From the cysteine through the phenylalanine, the CDR3 covers 16 amino acids. Of all the DNA, just the CDR3 is kept, 48 bases in frame from base 1. The germline V gene specifies SGHRS as CDR1 and YFSETQ as CDR2. The library came from the immunoSEQ multiplex PCR assay. For the multiplex PCR, a mixture combining 60 forward primers for TCR Vbeta segments and 13 reverse primers for TCR Jbeta segments was used. The CDR3 region of rearranged TCR beta genes was amplified from genomic DNA by a multiplex PCR assay. The amplified TCR beta libraries were sequenced on the Illumina HiSeq System as 87-base-pair reads. The source study handled its data this way. In a later analysis, tens of millions of unique TCR beta chains were counted across the 500 to 850 repertoires, and about 9.9 million of these chains were shared by at least two donors. A nearest-neighbor algorithm error-corrected the raw reads and collapsed the reads into unique sequences, merging closely related sequences to remove PCR and sequencing errors. V, D and J gene segments were assigned by aligning CDR3 sequences to IMGT reference sequences. For a sequence to be retained, a match of at least six nucleotides was required to both a V gene segment and a J gene segment. A rearrangement counted as productive if the CDR3 had no stop codons and remained in frame with V and J, and every other rearrangement counted as non-productive. CDR3 was defined by IMGT convention, running from the second conserved V-encoded cysteine to the conserved J-encoded phenylalanine. Sequences without an unambiguous match to a single V gene segment were excluded from the earlier analysis of several hundred of the donors. In an earlier analysis of a few hundred of the donors, V segments were called functional above 56.7% productive rearrangements and were called segregating when the between-donor standard deviation exceeded 5%. To diagnose cytomegalovirus status from the catalog of TCR beta chain sequences, a statistical classification framework was built. V and J gene assignment, in a later analysis, came from comparing TCR nucleotide sequences with IMGT/GENE-DB human TR gene sequences. In a later analysis, CDR3 sequences and most-parsimonious VDJ recombination scenarios were assigned using the TCRdist pipeline. In a later analysis, every TCR beta chain was defined by the combination of its CDR3 amino acid sequence and its V-gene family, and reads without a unique V-gene family were dropped. As a way to deal with suspected cross-contamination and a sequencing artifact, a later analysis dropped 450 to 600 nucleotide sequences that were highly shared and had low generation probability. In a later analysis, a clonal expansion index was calculated for each public chain from normalized within-repertoire ranks of inferred template counts. In a later analysis, generation probabilities were computed using a VDJ recombination model fitted to out-of-frame rearrangements, and the results were checked against IGoR. In a later analysis, hypergeometric tests were used to score TCR-TCR, TCR-HLA and TCR-CMV co-occurrence, with a repertoire-size bias correction applied to TCR pairs. False discovery rates were estimated in a later analysis by permuting HLA or CMV assignments 20 times. In a later analysis, co-occurring TCRs were grouped using DBSCAN, and TCRdist sequence similarity was added for clustering within HLA-allele-positive subsets. For co-occurrence clustering, repertoires with fewer than 30,000 or more than 120,000 public chains were excluded, along with five repertoires with anomalous nucleotide sharing. TCRdb provides this immuneACCESS table in a form limited to in-frame rearrangements. Some clones are lacking; in checked studies, under half of them reflect an unresolved V gene, and why the rest are absent is not known. V, J and clone size are taken as reported in that table, and D and trimming were inferred from the DNA itself. The sample has about 160,000 clones on record, around 88% of them singletons. Of the sample, over 0.8% falls within the top ten clones.

Regarding this clone: The antigen it recognizes is unknown. Base qualities were left out, and no much larger clone turns up one base away.

In total, around 600 healthy bone marrow donors made up the cohort. All cohort members were sampled while nominally healthy, although unrecorded immune exposures were likely present. The donor was CMV seronegative and belonged to the group of over 350 seronegative cohort members. A peripheral blood sample was collected from each donor, and TCR beta sequencing was performed on peripheral blood mononuclear cells. Genomic DNA was extracted from the blood cell samples with the Qiagen DNeasy Blood Extraction Kit. Material: PBMCs. Recombination connected TRBV5-1 to TRBJ2-5; the junction holds 9 bases that match TRBD2. TRBJ2-7 explains the end of the DNA better; the J call may be wrong. The sequence came from a woman in her twenties or thirties in good health and CMV-seronegative. The nucleotides read TGCGCCAGCAGCTTGGGGGTAGCGGGAGCATTAAACGAGCAGTACTTC. Translation gives CASSLGVAGALNEQYF.